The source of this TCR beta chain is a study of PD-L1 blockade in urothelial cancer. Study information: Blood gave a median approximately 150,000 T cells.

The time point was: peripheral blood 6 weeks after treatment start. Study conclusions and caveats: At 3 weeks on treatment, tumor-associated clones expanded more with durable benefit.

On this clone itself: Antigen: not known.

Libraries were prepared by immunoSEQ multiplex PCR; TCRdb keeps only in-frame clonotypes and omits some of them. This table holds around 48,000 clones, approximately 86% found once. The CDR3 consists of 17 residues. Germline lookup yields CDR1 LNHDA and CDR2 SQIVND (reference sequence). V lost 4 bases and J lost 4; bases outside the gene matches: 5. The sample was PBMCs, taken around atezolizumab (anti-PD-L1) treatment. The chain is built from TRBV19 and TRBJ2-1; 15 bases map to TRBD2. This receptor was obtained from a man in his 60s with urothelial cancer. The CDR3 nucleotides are TGTGCCAGTAGTAGGGGACTAGCGGGGGGAACATACAATGAGCAGTTCTTC. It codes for CASSRGLAGGTYNEQFF.